This T cell receptor beta chain was identified during a study of OX40 agonist ivuxolimab in advanced cancers. For the study at large: Cohort: around 86% men, mean age 60, aged roughly 23 to 79. Past anti-PD-1, anti-PD-L1 or anti-CTLA-4 therapy was accepted, and 40% had received some.

Note on this clone: Its antigen is undetermined.

Study-wide points: At doses 0.1 to 3.0 mg/kg, CD4+ and CD8+ clones expanded. There were, on average, more expanded clones in CD8+ T cells than in CD4+.

Profiling relied on immunoSEQ multiplex PCR, and the TCRdb table lists in-frame clones only, not all of them. This table holds roughly 70,000 clones, approximately 82% found once. After removal of 4 bases from V and 2 bases from J, the junction contained 16 bases not matched to a gene. The CDR3 contains 18 residues. CDR1 is SGHNT, CDR2 YYREEE, per germline (reference sequence). The chain employs TRBV5-4 and TRBJ2-7; TRBD1 matches 9 bases. This receptor was identified in an adult with an advanced solid tumor such as melanoma, head and neck, liver or kidney cancer. The source material was CD4+ or CD8+ T cells sorted from blood, sampled in a trial of the OX40 agonist ivuxolimab. The CDR3 DNA follows: TGTGCCAGCAGCCCTAGTCCCGGGACAGGGATTAGGGCCTACGAGCAGTACTTC. Protein sequence: CASSPSPGTGIRAYEQYF.